These T cell receptor beta chains were read from a single sample in a study of tumor and adjacent non-tumor tissue in lung cancer. TCRdb called the multiplex PCR reads again in MiXCR, with one record for every CDR3 protein. The sample gives around 76,000 distinct CDR3 sequences, over 60% of which show up once; roughly 37% is in the top ten. The sample comprised distant non-tumor lung tissue. These receptor sequences come from a man between 65 and 85 years old with non-small cell lung cancer. Both conserved end residues are part of each CDR3. The D gene is left open where the match is weak. Not every row has a clone size; where given, it reads once, few, many or a size class.

J,D,size,V,DNA,CDR3
TRBJ1-4,-,once,TRBV12-3/TRBV12-4,TGTGTCAGTAGAGTACAGGCAGGGAATAATGAAAAACTGTTTTTT,CVSRVQAGNNEKLFF
TRBJ2-1,TRBD1,-,TRBV29-1,TGCAGCGGCGACAGGGTGCTAAACAATGAGCAGTCCTTC,CSGDRVLNNEQSF
TRBJ2-1,TRBD2,-,TRBV11-1,TGTGCCAGCAGTCCAGGGGCGCGGGGGGGATACAATGAGCAGTTCTTC,CASSPGARGGYNEQFF
TRBJ2-1,TRBD2,-,TRBV7-3,TGTACCAGCAGACGTAGCGGGGGCCTCTACAATGAGCAATTCTTC,CTSRRSGGLYNEQFF
TRBJ1-1,TRBD1,-,TRBV6-2/TRBV6-3,TGCGCCAGCAGTACGAGACAGGGAACGAACTCTAAAGCTTTCTTT,CASSTRQGTNSKAFF
TRBJ2-4,-,many,TRBV5-1,TGCGCCAGCAGCGACCCACAGGGCGCCAAAAACATTCAGTACTTC,CASSDPQGAKNIQYF
TRBJ2-3,TRBD1,-,TRBV5-1,TGCGCCATCAACCGGGACAGGGCCACAGATACGCAGTATTTT,CAINRDRATDTQYF
TRBJ2-7,-,-,TRBV29-1,TGCGGCGTTGGCGGAGGGACTTACGACGAGCAGTACTTC,CGVGGGTYDEQYF
TRBJ1-6,-,-,TRBV28,TGTGCCAGCAGAAGGGCCTTTAATTCACCTCTCCACTTT,CASRRAFNSPLHF
TRBJ1-6,TRBD1,-,TRBV28,TGTGCCAGCAGTTCGGAACAGGGGACTGGATCACTCCTCCACTTT,CASSSEQGTGSLLHF
TRBJ2-5,-,few,TRBV7-3,TGTGCCAGCAGCTTTAGCATCGGAGAGACCCAGTACTTC,CASSFSIGETQYF
TRBJ2-1,-,-,TRBV11-2,TGTACCAGCAGCCCCCAAGGGCAGTACGATGAGCAGTTCTTC,CTSSPQGQYDEQFF